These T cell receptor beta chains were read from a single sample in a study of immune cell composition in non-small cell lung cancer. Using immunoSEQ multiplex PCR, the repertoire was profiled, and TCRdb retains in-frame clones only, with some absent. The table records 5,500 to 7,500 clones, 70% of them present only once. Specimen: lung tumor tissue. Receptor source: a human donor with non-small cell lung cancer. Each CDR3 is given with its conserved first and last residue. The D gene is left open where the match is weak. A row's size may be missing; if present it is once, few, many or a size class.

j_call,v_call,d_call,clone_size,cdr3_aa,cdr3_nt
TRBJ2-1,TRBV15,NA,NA,CATSSTGFFHGAGVREQFF,TGTGCCACCAGCAGCACGGGTTTCTTCCACGGGGCAGGGGTTAGGGAGCAGTTCTTC
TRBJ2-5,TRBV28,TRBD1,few,CASSLNRGMYETQYF,TGTGCCAGCAGTTTAAACAGGGGAATGTACGAGACCCAGTACTTC
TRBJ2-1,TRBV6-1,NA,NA,CASSESPVQGMDEQFF,TGTGCCAGCAGTGAATCGCCGGTGCAGGGCATGGATGAGCAGTTCTTC
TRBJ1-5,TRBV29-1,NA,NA,CSVRDNLNQPQHF,TGCAGCGTTCGGGACAACCTTAATCAGCCCCAGCATTTT
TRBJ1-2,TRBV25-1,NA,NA,CASSENGFPYGYTF,TGTGCCAGCAGTGAAAACGGGTTTCCTTATGGCTACACCTTC
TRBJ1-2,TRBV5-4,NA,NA,CASSTDSYGYTF,TGTGCCAGCAGCACGGACAGCTATGGCTACACCTTC
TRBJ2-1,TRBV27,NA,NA,CASSFSRGYEQFF,TGTGCCAGCAGTTTCTCCAGGGGATATGAGCAGTTCTTC
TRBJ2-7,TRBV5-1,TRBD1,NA,CASRLQGSSSYEQYF,TGCGCCAGCAGACTACAGGGGTCGAGCTCCTACGAGCAGTACTTC
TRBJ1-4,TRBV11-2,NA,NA,CASSFVEKLFF,TGTGCCAGCAGCTTTGTAGAAAAACTGTTTTTT
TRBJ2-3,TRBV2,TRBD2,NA,CASRIAGGMGTQYF,TGTGCCAGCAGGATAGCGGGGGGGATGGGTACGCAGTATTTT
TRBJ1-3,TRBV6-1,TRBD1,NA,CASSDQGARGNTIYF,TGTGCCAGCAGCGACCAGGGGGCGCGCGGAAACACCATATATTTT
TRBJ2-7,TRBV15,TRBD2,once,CATSRDLLAGGGADEQYF,TGTGCCACCAGCAGAGATTTACTAGCGGGAGGTGGTGCGGACGAGCAGTACTTC
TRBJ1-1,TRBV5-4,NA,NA,CASSFNRDMNTEAFF,TGTGCCAGCAGCTTCAACAGGGACATGAACACTGAAGCTTTCTTT
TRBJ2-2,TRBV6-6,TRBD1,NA,CASSYSRTGTGELFF,TGTGCCAGCAGTTACTCAAGGACAGGGACCGGGGAGCTGTTTTTT
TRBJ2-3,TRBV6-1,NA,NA,CASSGASAARTSTDTQYF,TGTGCCAGCAGTGGGGCTAGCGCGGCTCGTACTAGCACAGATACGCAGTATTTT
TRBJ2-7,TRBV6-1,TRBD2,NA,CASTLLFGGGSEQYF,TGTGCCAGCACTCTTCTGTTTGGGGGGGGTAGCGAGCAGTACTTC
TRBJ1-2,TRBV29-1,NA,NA,CSVDDRYGYTF,TGCAGCGTTGATGACAGATATGGCTACACCTTC
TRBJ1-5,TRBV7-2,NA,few,CASSSDRPSNQPQHF,TGTGCCAGCAGCTCAGACAGGCCTTCTAATCAGCCCCAGCATTTT
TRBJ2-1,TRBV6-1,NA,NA,CASKSGYNEQFF,TGTGCCAGCAAAAGCGGATACAATGAGCAGTTCTTC
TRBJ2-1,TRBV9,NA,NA,CASSADTTAYNEQFF,TGTGCCAGCAGCGCCGACACGACGGCTTACAATGAGCAGTTCTTC